This T cell receptor beta chain is from a study of cytomegalovirus exposure and HLA in healthy donors. Whole-study findings and limits: Most of the TCR beta V segments (in an earlier analysis) were productive either about 87% or about 30% of the time. Highly shared sequence variants in one cluster were likely a sequencing artifact. The investigators catalogued 150 to 200 TCR beta chains as cytomegalovirus-associated.

Both 60 Vbeta primers and 13 Jbeta primers went into the PCR. Libraries were prepared by immunoSEQ multiplex PCR; TCRdb keeps only in-frame clonotypes and omits some of them. The repertoire holds some 150,000 clones, with about 79% as singletons. V dropped 6 bases and J dropped 0 bases, with 11 bases sitting between them. From germline, CDR1 is SGHAT and CDR2 FQNNGV. The CDR3 totals 15 residues. As concerns this clone: Its target is not known.

This sequence joins TRBV11-2 and TRBJ1-4; D not certain. This receptor was taken from a man in his forties in good health and CMV-seropositive. The sample comprised PBMCs. The chain's CDR3 is CASSSEVSTNEKLFF. CDR3 nucleotide sequence: TGTGCCAGCAGTTCAGAAGTCTCAACTAATGAAAAACTGTTTTTT. The full variable domain, rest sourced from reference TRBV11-2 and TRBJ1-4, is EAGVAQSPRYKIIEKRQSVAFWCNPISGHATLYWYQQILGQGPKLLIQFQNNGVVDDSQLPKDRFSAERLKGVDSTLKIQPAKLEDSAVYLCASSSEVSTNEKLFFGSGTQLSVL.